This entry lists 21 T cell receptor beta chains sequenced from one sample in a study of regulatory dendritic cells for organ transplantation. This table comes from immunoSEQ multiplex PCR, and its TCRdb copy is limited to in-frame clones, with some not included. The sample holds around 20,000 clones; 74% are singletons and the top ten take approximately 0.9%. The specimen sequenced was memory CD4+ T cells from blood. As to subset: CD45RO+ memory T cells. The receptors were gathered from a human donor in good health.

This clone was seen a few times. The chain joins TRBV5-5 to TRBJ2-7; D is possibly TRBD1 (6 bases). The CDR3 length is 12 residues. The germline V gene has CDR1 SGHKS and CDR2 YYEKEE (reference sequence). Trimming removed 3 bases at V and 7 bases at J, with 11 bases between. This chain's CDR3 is CASSYDRREQYF. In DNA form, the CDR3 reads TGTGCCAGCAGCTACGACAGGCGTGAGCAGTACTTC.

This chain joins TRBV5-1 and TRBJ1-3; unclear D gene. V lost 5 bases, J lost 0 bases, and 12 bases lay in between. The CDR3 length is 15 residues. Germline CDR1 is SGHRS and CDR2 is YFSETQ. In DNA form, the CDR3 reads TGCGCCAGCAGGGCGGGAGACTTCTCTGGAAACACCATATATTTT. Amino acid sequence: CASRAGDFSGNTIYF. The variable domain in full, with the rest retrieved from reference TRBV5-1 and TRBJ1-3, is KAGVTQTPRYLIKTRGQQVTLSCSPISGHRSVSWYQQTPGQGLQFLFEYFSETQRNKGNFPGRFSGRQFSNSRSEMNVSTLELGDSALYLCASRAGDFSGNTIYFGEGSWLTVV.

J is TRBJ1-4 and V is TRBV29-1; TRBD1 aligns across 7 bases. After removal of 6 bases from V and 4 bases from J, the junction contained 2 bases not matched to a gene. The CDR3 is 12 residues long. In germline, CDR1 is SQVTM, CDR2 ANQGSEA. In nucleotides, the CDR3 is TGCAGCGTGGGACAGAATAATGAAAAACTGTTTTTT. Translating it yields CSVGQNNEKLFF.

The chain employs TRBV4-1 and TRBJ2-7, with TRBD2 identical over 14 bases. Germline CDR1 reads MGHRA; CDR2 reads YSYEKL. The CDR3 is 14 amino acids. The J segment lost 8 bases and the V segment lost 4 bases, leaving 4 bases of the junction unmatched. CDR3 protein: CASSRTSGGSKQYF. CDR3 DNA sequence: TGCGCCAGCAGCCGGACTAGCGGGGGGAGCAAGCAGTACTTC.

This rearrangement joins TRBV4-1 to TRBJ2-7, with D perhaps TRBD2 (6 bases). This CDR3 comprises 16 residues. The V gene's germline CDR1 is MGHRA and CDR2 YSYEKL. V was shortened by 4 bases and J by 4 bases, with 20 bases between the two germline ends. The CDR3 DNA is TGCGCCAGCAGCCCCCAGGTCGGAGGGTGGAGTTACGAGCAGTACTTC. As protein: CASSPQVGGWSYEQYF.

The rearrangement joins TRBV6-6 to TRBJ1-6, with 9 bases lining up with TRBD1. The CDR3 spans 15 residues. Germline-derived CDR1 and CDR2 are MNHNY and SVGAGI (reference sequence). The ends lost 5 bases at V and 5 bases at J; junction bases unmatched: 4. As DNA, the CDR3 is TGTGCCAGCAGTACCGGGACAGGGCATAATTCACCCCTCCACTTT. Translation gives CASSTGTGHNSPLHF.

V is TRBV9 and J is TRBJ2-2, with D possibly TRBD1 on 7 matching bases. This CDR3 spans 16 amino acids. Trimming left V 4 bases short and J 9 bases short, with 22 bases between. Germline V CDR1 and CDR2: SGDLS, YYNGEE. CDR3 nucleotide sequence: TGTGCCAGCAGCCGAGGACAGGCCGGGGACTTGAGGGAGCTGTTTTTT. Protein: CASSRGQAGDLRELFF. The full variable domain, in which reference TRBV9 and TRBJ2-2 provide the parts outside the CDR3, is DSGVTQTPKHLITATGQRVTLRCSPRSGDLSVYWYQQSLDQGLQFLIQYYNGEERAKGNILERFSAQQFPDLHSELNLSSLELGDSALYFCASSRGQAGDLRELFFGEGSRLTVL.

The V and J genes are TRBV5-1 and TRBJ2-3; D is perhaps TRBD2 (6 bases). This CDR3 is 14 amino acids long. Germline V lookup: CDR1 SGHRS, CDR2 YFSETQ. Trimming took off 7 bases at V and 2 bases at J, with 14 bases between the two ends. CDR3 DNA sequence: TGCGCCAGCTCGGGGGACCATTACACAGATACGCAGTATTTT. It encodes CASSGDHYTDTQYF.

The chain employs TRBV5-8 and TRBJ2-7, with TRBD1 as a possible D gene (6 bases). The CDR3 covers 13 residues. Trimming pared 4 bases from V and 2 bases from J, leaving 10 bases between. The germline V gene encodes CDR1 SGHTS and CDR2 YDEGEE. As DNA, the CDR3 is TGTGCCAGCAGCCCGACAGGTACCTACGAGCAGTACTTC. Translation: CASSPTGTYEQYF.

CDR3 DNA sequence: TGTGCCAGCGGGACCGTAAGACTTCAAGACTTCCGGGACAGGGGGTTCATGAACACTGAAGCTTTCTTT. This translates into CASGTVRLQDFRDRGFMNTEAFF. This chain uses TRBV28 with TRBJ1-1, with 11 bases matching TRBD1. The CDR3 loop spans 23 amino acids. After removal of 8 bases from V and 0 bases from J, the junction contained 29 bases not matched to a gene. The germline V gene encodes CDR1 MDHEN and CDR2 SYDVKM. The full variable domain, rest sourced from reference TRBV28 and TRBJ1-1, is DVKVTQSSRYLVKRTGEKVFLECVQDMDHENMFWYRQDPGLGLRLIYFSYDVKMKEKGDIPEGYSVSREKKERFSLILESASTNQTSMYLCASGTVRLQDFRDRGFMNTEAFFGQGTRLTVV.

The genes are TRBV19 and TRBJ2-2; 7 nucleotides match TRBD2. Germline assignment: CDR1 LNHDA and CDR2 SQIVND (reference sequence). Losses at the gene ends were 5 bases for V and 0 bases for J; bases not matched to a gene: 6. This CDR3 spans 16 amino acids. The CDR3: CASSGGVGPNTGELFF. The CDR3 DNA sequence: TGTGCCAGTAGTGGGGGGGTAGGGCCGAACACCGGGGAGCTGTTTTTT.

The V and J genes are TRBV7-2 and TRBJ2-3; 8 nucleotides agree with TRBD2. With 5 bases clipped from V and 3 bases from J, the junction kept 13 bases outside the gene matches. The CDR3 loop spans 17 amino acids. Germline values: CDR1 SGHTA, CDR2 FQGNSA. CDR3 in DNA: TGTGCCAGCAGCATCTCGCCCCTGGCGGGGGGAACAGATACGCAGTATTTT. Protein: CASSISPLAGGTDTQYF.

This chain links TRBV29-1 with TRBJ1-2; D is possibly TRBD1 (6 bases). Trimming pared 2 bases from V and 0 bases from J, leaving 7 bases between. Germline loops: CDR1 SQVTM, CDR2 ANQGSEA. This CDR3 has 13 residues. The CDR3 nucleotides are TGCAGCGTTGAACGGACAGCTAACTATGGCTACACCTTC. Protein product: CSVERTANYGYTF.

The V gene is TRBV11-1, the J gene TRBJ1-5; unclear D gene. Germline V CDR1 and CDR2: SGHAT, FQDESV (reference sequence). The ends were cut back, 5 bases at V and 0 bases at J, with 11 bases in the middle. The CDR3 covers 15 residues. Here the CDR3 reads CASSPTGDSNQPQHF. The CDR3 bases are TGTGCCAGCAGCCCTACTGGTGATAGCAATCAGCCCCAGCATTTT.

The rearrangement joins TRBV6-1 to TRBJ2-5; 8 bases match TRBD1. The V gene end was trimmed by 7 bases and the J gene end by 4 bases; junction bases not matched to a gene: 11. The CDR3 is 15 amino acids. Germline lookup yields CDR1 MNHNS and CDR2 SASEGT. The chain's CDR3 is CASTRGQEALETQYF. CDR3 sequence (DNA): TGTGCCAGCACTAGGGGACAGGAGGCTTTAGAGACCCAGTACTTC.

For the CDR3, the DNA is TGTGCCAGCATGGAACTGGACTTTAATTACAATGAGCAGTTCTTC. This codes for CASMELDFNYNEQFF. The chain recombines TRBV2 with TRBJ2-1, with a possible D match to TRBD2 (5 bases). The CDR3 runs 15 residues. Germline CDR1 reads SNHLY; CDR2 reads FYNNEI. V lost 7 bases and J 4 bases, leaving 17 bases between the germline ends. Combining the CDR3 with reference TRBV2 and TRBJ2-1 gives the whole variable domain EPEVTQTPSHQVTQMGQEVILRCVPISNHLYFYWYRQILGQKVEFLVSFYNNEISEKSEIFDDQFSVERPDGSNFTLKIRSTKLEDSAMYFCASMELDFNYNEQFFGPGTRLTVL.

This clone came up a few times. DNA of the CDR3: TGTGCCAGCAGCTTAGCCCTGACTAGCGGGGGGGCGAATGAGCAGTTCTTC. Protein: CASSLALTSGGANEQFF. This rearrangement joins TRBV7-2 to TRBJ2-1; 14 positions agree with TRBD2. V was pared by 0 bases and J by 7 bases, with 5 bases of the junction left unmatched. CDR3 size: 17 residues. Germline V gene data show CDR1 as SGHTA and CDR2 as FQGNSA.

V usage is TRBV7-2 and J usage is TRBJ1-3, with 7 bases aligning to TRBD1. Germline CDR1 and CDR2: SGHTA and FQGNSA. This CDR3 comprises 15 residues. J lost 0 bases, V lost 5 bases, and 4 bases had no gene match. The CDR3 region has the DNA TGTGCCAGCAGCACGACAGGGAGCTCTGGAAACACCATATATTTT. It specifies CASSTTGSSGNTIYF. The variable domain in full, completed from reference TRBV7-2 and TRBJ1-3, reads GAGVSQSPSNKVTEKGKDVELRCDPISGHTALYWYRQSLGQGLEFLIYFQGNSAPDKSGLPSDRFSAERTGGSVSTLTIQRTQQEDSAVYLCASSTTGSSGNTIYFGEGSWLTVV.

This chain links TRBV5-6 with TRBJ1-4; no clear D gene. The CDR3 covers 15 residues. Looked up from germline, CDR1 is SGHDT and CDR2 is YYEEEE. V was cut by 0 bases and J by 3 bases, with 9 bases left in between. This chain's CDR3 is CASSLELVPNEKLFF. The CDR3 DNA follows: TGTGCCAGCAGCTTGGAACTGGTTCCTAATGAAAAACTGTTTTTT.

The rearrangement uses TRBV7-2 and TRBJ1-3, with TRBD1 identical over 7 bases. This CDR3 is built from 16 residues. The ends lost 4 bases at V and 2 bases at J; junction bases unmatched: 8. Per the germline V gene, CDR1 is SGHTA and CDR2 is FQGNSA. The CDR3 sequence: CASSSTAQGAGNTIYF. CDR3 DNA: TGTGCCAGCAGCTCAACAGCCCAGGGGGCTGGAAACACCATATATTTT.

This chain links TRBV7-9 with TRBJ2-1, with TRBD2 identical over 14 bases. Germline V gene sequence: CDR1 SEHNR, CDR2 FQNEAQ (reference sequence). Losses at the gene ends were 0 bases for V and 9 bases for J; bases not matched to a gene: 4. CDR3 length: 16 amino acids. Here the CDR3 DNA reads TGTGCCAGCAGCTTAGCCGGGACTAGCGGGGGAGGTGAGCAGTTCTTC. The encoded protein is CASSLAGTSGGGEQFF.